The 31 T cell receptor beta chains below all came from one sample that was sequenced in a study of CD4 T cells in relation to SARS-CoV-2 and coronaviruses. These receptors have no identified antigens. Clones were read by immunoSEQ multiplex PCR, and TCRdb kept only the in-frame ones, dropping some. Among about 23,000 clones, roughly four fifths were seen once, and the ten largest hold around 15%. The unexposed donors gave CD4+ T cells in about 2011-2019, prior to COVID-19. Isolation of CD4+ T cells took place after less than 13 days in culture. Sequencing was performed on CD4+ T cells from PBMCs, cultured in vitro. The receptors were gathered from a human donor in good health.

This chain joins TRBV18 and TRBJ1-1, with TRBD1 matching over 9 bases. The CDR3 sequence is 15 residues long. Germline loops: CDR1 KGHSH, CDR2 LQKENI. Trimming at V came to 3 bases and at J to 5 bases, leaving 7 bases not matched to a gene. The DNA of the CDR3 is TGTGCCAGCTCACCCCCCGGGACAGGGAAAACTGAAGCTTTCTTT. Protein sequence: CASSPPGTGKTEAFF.

In DNA, the CDR3 is TGTGCCAGCAGTAGACAGGGGAACTATGGCTACACCTTC. Protein product: CASSRQGNYGYTF. The chain uses TRBV6-5 and TRBJ1-2; 8 bases agree with TRBD1. V shed 5 bases and J 2 bases; nucleotides not matched to a gene: 1. The CDR3 has 13 amino acids. Germline loops: CDR1 MNHEY, CDR2 SVGAGI.

The V and J genes are TRBV10-3 and TRBJ1-3, with a tentative D call TRBD1 (5 bases). Trimming pared 11 bases from V and 4 bases from J, leaving 15 bases between. This CDR3 is built from 13 residues. From germline, CDR1 is ENHRY and CDR2 SYGVKD. CDR3 sequence (DNA): TGTGCCGCCCTAGGGACTCGCGGAAACACCATATATTTT. Protein product: CAALGTRGNTIYF.

This chain uses TRBV7-3 with TRBJ2-3; 14 bases line up with TRBD2. The CDR3 has 17 amino acids. V dropped 6 bases and J dropped 1; count of bases not matched to a gene: 6. Germline-derived CDR1 and CDR2 are SGHTA and FQGTGA. CDR3 residues: CASRSGTSGSGTDTQYF. DNA for the CDR3: TGTGCCAGCAGGTCCGGGACTAGCGGGAGTGGCACAGATACGCAGTATTTT.

This chain links TRBV2 with TRBJ1-2; unclear D gene. V was cut by 8 bases and J by 4 bases, with 20 bases left in between. Per germline, CDR1 SNHLY and CDR2 FYNNEI. The CDR3 length is 15 residues. The CDR3 DNA is TGTGCCAGCGGAGCAAATTGGGTCCTCACCTATGGCTACACCTTC. It codes for CASGANWVLTYGYTF.

This chain joins TRBV7-2 and TRBJ2-3; 10 bases agree with TRBD2. Trimming removed 1 base from V and 4 bases from J; junction bases left unmatched: 5. Germline assignment: CDR1 SGHTA and CDR2 FQGNSA. This CDR3 comprises 16 residues. The DNA of the CDR3 is TGTGCCAGCAGCTTAGGGGGAGCGGGGGGGGCAGATACGCAGTATTTT. It encodes CASSLGGAGGADTQYF.

In this sample, this clone turned up a few times. The chain is built from TRBV7-2 and TRBJ1-5; D call uncertain. The V and J ends lost 5 bases and 4 bases respectively, with 9 bases between them. Germline V lookup: CDR1 SGHTA, CDR2 FQGNSA. This CDR3 has 13 residues. CDR3 in DNA: TGTGCCAGCAGCCTGGAGATTAATCAGCCCCAGCATTTT. It is translated as CASSLEINQPQHF.

The chain employs TRBV7-2 and TRBJ2-1; 14 bases match TRBD2. This CDR3 has 16 amino acids. J lost 9 bases, V lost 5 bases, and 9 bases had no gene match. Germline V gives CDR1 SGHTA, CDR2 FQGNSA. CDR3 sequence: CASSHGLAGGRSEQFF. For the CDR3, the DNA is TGTGCCAGCAGCCACGGACTAGCGGGGGGCCGAAGTGAGCAGTTCTTC.

The chain combines TRBV4-1 with TRBJ2-1; a possible D gene is TRBD2 (6 bases). The CDR3 is made up of 13 amino acids. Between the trimmed V and J ends, which lost 3 bases and 8 bases, there was a span of 11 bases. CDR1 MGHRA and CDR2 YSYEKL come from the germline V gene. CDR3 bases: TGCGCCAGCAGCCACCCCAGCGGGCATGAGCAGTTCTTC. It specifies CASSHPSGHEQFF.

V usage is TRBV5-6 and J usage is TRBJ2-7; weak D call: TRBD1 (6 bases). CDR3 length: 16 residues. Germline V lookup: CDR1 SGHDT, CDR2 YYEEEE. The germline V and J ends were trimmed by 3 bases and 0 bases, with 16 bases remaining between them. CDR3 residues: CASSSPLTGSSYEQYF. The DNA for the CDR3 is TGTGCCAGCAGCTCGCCTTTGACAGGTAGCTCCTACGAGCAGTACTTC.

The gene calls are TRBV7-6 and TRBJ2-3, with D possibly being TRBD1 (5 bases). Germline-derived CDR1 and CDR2 are SGHVS and FNYEAQ. The CDR3 has 17 residues. V lost 1 base to trimming and J lost 2 bases, with 16 bases between them. The CDR3 bases are TGTGCCAGCAGCTTAGGGGGCTCGACACACCTCACAGATACGCAGTATTTT. Translating it yields CASSLGGSTHLTDTQYF.

This clone appeared a few times. This rearrangement joins TRBV6-5 to TRBJ2-7; no clear D gene. V was shortened by 5 bases and J by 0 bases, with 11 bases between the two germline ends. The V gene's germline CDR1 is MNHEY and CDR2 SVGAGI. The CDR3 has 14 amino acids. In DNA, the CDR3 is TGTGCCAGCAGTACAGTTCCTTTCTCCTACGAGCAGTACTTC. Translation: CASSTVPFSYEQYF.

V gene TRBV27 combines with J gene TRBJ2-3, with TRBD2 matching over 7 bases. Germline V gives CDR1 MNHEY, CDR2 SMNVEV (reference sequence). V trimming: 1 base; J trimming: 2 bases; junction bases outside the gene matches: 12. The CDR3 runs 18 residues. CDR3 DNA sequence: TGTGCCAGCAGTTTATTTATGGGAGGGTCTGCTTTCACAGATACGCAGTATTTT. Translation: CASSLFMGGSAFTDTQYF.

The gene calls are TRBV14 and TRBJ1-3; D uncertain. V lost 1 base and J 0 bases, leaving 7 bases between the germline ends. Germline CDR1 is SGHDN and CDR2 is FVKESK. This CDR3 spans 15 amino acids. The CDR3: CASSQAMGSGNTIYF. CDR3 bases: TGTGCCAGCAGCCAAGCAATGGGCTCTGGAAACACCATATATTTT.

This clone was seen a handful of times. This chain connects TRBV5-4 to TRBJ1-6, with D possibly matching TRBD1 (6 bases). Germline loops: CDR1 SGHNT, CDR2 YYREEE (reference sequence). The CDR3 contains 18 residues. The V end was cut by 4 bases, the J end by 1 base, with 18 bases between. CDR3 coding DNA: TGTGCCAGCAGCCGAACAACAGGGTCGGGGTCCTATAATTCACCCCTCCACTTT. Protein sequence: CASSRTTGSGSYNSPLHF.

This clone was seen only once. The chain employs TRBV11-2 and TRBJ2-3; D possibly corresponds to TRBD2 (6 bases). Trimming left V 0 bases short and J 2 bases short, with 9 bases between. From germline, CDR1 is SGHAT and CDR2 FQNNGV. The CDR3 loop spans 15 amino acids. This CDR3 is CASSLELAFTDTQYF. CDR3 coding DNA: TGTGCCAGCAGCTTAGAACTAGCATTCACAGATACGCAGTATTTT.

Only one count was recorded for this clone. The chain recombines TRBV11-2 with TRBJ2-1; 10 positions agree with TRBD2. The CDR3 loop spans 16 amino acids. V trimming: 1 base; J trimming: 9 bases; junction bases outside the gene matches: 9. The germline V gene has CDR1 SGHAT and CDR2 FQNNGV. CDR3 protein: CASSLAGTSARGEQFF. CDR3 DNA sequence: TGTGCCAGCAGCTTAGCTGGGACTAGCGCGAGGGGTGAGCAGTTCTTC. Full variable domain (outside the CDR3, taken from reference TRBV11-2 and TRBJ2-1): EAGVAQSPRYKIIEKRQSVAFWCNPISGHATLYWYQQILGQGPKLLIQFQNNGVVDDSQLPKDRFSAERLKGVDSTLKIQPAKLEDSAVYLCASSLAGTSARGEQFFGPGTRLTVL.

This clone turned up a few times. The V and J genes are TRBV5-4 and TRBJ1-1; 8 nucleotides match TRBD1. There are 15 residues in the CDR3. Germline trimming cut 0 bases from V and 5 bases from J; bases unmatched to any gene: 6. The germline CDR1 and CDR2 sequences are SGHNT and YYREEE (reference sequence). Here the CDR3 reads CASSLAADRATEAFF. In DNA form, the CDR3 reads TGTGCCAGCAGCTTGGCCGCGGACAGGGCGACTGAAGCTTTCTTT.

The rearrangement uses TRBV4-3 and TRBJ2-2; a weak D match, TRBD2 (6 bases). The V end lost 0 bases, the J end lost 2 bases, and 10 bases lay between the germline ends. The CDR3 is made up of 16 amino acids. Germline CDR1 and CDR2: LGHNA and YSLEER. The CDR3 region has the DNA TGCGCCAGCAGCCAAGAGCGCGGGATAAACACCGGGGAGCTGTTTTTT. It translates to CASSQERGINTGELFF.

The chain uses TRBV7-2 and TRBJ2-5, with D unresolved. Germline lookup yields CDR1 SGHTA and CDR2 FQGNSA. Trimming stripped 8 bases from V and 3 bases from J, with 13 bases between. This CDR3 spans 13 amino acids. The CDR3 reads CASGFAGEETQYF. For the CDR3, the DNA is TGTGCCAGCGGGTTCGCCGGAGAAGAGACCCAGTACTTC. The entire variable domain, with the rest obtained from reference TRBV7-2 and TRBJ2-5, is as follows: GAGVSQSPSNKVTEKGKDVELRCDPISGHTALYWYRQSLGQGLEFLIYFQGNSAPDKSGLPSDRFSAERTGGSVSTLTIQRTQQEDSAVYLCASGFAGEETQYFGPGTRLLVL.

The rearrangement links TRBV5-4 to TRBJ2-7, with 12 bases identical to TRBD1. This CDR3 is built from 14 residues. The germline V gene has CDR1 SGHNT and CDR2 YYREEE (reference sequence). V was pared by 3 bases and J by 7 bases, with 5 bases of the junction left unmatched. The CDR3 sequence: CASSWGQGAGEQYF. The CDR3, as DNA: TGTGCCAGCAGCTGGGGACAGGGGGCAGGAGAGCAGTACTTC.

V and J are TRBV6-1 and TRBJ2-1; 8 nucleotides align to TRBD1. The CDR3 has 14 amino acids. Germline V CDR1 and CDR2: MNHNS, SASEGT. J lost 8 bases, V lost 3 bases, and 6 bases had no gene match. The CDR3, as DNA: TGTGCCAGCAGTGAGTCCGGCAGGGGGCATGAGCAGTTCTTC. Its protein is CASSESGRGHEQFF.

V usage is TRBV7-8 and J usage is TRBJ2-5; possible D gene TRBD1, 6 bases. Germline V gene data show CDR1 as SGHVS and CDR2 as FQNEAQ. V was trimmed by 7 bases and J by 5 bases, leaving 17 bases between them. The CDR3 consists of 14 residues. This CDR3 reads CASNVRRGRETQYF. CDR3 bases: TGTGCCAGCAATGTCCGCAGGGGTCGTGAGACCCAGTACTTC.

A few counts support this clone. The rearrangement uses TRBV7-2 and TRBJ1-3, with no clear D. CDR1 is SGHTA and CDR2 is FQGNSA in the germline V gene. This CDR3 is 15 amino acids long. Trimming took off 4 bases at V and 3 bases at J, with 13 bases between the two ends. The CDR3 is CASSSMLPGGNTIYF. The DNA for the CDR3 is TGTGCCAGCAGCTCGATGCTTCCAGGTGGAAACACCATATATTTT.

This chain uses TRBV4-3 with TRBJ2-2; D might be TRBD2 (6 bases). Trimming removed 1 base from V and 0 bases from J, with 12 bases in between. The germline CDR1 and CDR2 sequences are LGHNA and YSLEER. The CDR3 consists of 17 residues. The CDR3 region is CASSQGLGIANTGELFF. The CDR3 bases are TGCGCCAGCAGCCAAGGACTAGGGATCGCGAACACCGGGGAGCTGTTTTTT.

The J gene is TRBJ2-2, the V gene TRBV19, with D unresolved. The V and J ends lost 7 bases and 3 bases respectively, with 6 bases between them. Germline CDR1 reads LNHDA; CDR2 reads SQIVND (reference sequence). The CDR3 is 12 residues long. The CDR3 DNA reads as TGTGCCAGTAACGGGTACACCGGGGAGCTGTTTTTT. Protein sequence: CASNGYTGELFF.

The sample holds one count of this clone. J is TRBJ2-3 and V is TRBV27; D gene ambiguous. V was clipped by 6 bases and J by 6 bases, with 19 bases between them. CDR3 length: 15 residues. Germline V CDR1 and CDR2: MNHEY, SMNVEV (reference sequence). The CDR3 DNA reads as TGTGCCAGCAGACACCCCTCGGGTTTCGAGGATACGCAGTATTTT. Translated: CASRHPSGFEDTQYF.

The chain uses TRBV5-4 and TRBJ1-4; weak D call: TRBD1 (6 bases). Trimming shortened V by 1 base and J by 5 bases, and 9 bases separated the two germline ends. The CDR3 contains 14 residues. Germline loops: CDR1 SGHNT, CDR2 YYREEE (reference sequence). The CDR3 DNA reads TGTGCCAGCAGCTTGAGGGGGACAAATGAAAAACTGTTTTTT. Amino acids: CASSLRGTNEKLFF.

V and J are TRBV7-6 and TRBJ2-2, with D possibly called TRBD1 or TRBD2 (5 bases each). There are 17 residues in the CDR3. CDR1 is SGHVS, CDR2 FNYEAQ, per germline. V was cut by 3 bases and J by 0 bases, with 14 bases left in between. CDR3 in amino acids: CASSLGVSSTNTGELFF. The DNA of the CDR3 is TGTGCCAGCAGCTTGGGGGTATCCAGTACGAACACCGGGGAGCTGTTTTTT.

The chain has TRBV18 and TRBJ2-3; D is perhaps TRBD1 (5 bases). V lost 2 bases and J 5 bases, leaving 8 bases between the germline ends. The CDR3 consists of 13 residues. CDR1 KGHSH and CDR2 LQKENI come from the germline V gene. In DNA, the CDR3 is TGTGCCAGCTCACCATATCAGGGAGATACGCAGTATTTT. This translates into CASSPYQGDTQYF. Full variable domain (missing parts from reference TRBV18 and TRBJ2-3): NAGVMQNPRHLVRRRGQEARLRCSPMKGHSHVYWYRQLPEEGLKFMVYLQKENIIDESGMPKERFSAEFPKEGPSILRIQQVVRGDSAAYFCASSPYQGDTQYFGPGTRLTVL.

The chain combines TRBV11-1 with TRBJ2-1; either TRBD1 or TRBD2 may supply D (5 bases each). V was pared by 5 bases and J by 8 bases, with 19 bases between. Per the germline V gene, CDR1 is SGHAT and CDR2 is FQDESV (reference sequence). This CDR3 comprises 15 residues. Here the CDR3 reads CASSKPRDREDEQFF. CDR3 nucleotide sequence: TGTGCCAGCAGCAAGCCCCGGGACCGCGAGGATGAGCAGTTCTTC.